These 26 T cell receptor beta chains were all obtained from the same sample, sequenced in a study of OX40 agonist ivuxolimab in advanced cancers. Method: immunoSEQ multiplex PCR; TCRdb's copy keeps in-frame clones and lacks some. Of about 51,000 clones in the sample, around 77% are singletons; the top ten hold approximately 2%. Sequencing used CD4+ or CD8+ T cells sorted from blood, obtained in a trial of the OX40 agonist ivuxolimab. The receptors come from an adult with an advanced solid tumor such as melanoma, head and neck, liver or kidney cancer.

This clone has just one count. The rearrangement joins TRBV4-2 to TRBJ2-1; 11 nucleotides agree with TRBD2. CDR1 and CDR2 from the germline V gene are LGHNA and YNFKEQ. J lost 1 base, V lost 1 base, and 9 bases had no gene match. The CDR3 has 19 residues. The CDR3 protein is CASSQVPEASGRSYNEQFF. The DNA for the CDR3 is TGTGCCAGCAGCCAAGTACCCGAGGCTAGCGGGAGGTCCTACAATGAGCAGTTCTTC.

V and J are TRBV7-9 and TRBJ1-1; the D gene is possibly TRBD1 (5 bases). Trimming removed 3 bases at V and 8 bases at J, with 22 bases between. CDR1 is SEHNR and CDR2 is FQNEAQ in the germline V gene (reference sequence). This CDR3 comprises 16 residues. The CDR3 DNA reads TGTGCCAGCAGCTTTCTTACGGCGAGGAGGGGTCCAGAAGCTTTCTTT. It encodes CASSFLTARRGPEAFF.

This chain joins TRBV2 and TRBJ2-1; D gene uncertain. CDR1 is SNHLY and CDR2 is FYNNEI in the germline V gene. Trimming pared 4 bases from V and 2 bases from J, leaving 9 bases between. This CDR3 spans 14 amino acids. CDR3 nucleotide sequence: TGTGCCAGCAGTGTTACGGCTACCTACAATGAGCAGTTCTTC. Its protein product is CASSVTATYNEQFF.

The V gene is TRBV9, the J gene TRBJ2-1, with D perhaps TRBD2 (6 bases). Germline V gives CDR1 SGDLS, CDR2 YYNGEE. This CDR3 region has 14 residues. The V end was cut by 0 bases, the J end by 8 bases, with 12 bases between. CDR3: CASSVGGIGYEQFF. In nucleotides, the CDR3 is TGTGCCAGCAGCGTAGGCGGGATTGGGTATGAGCAGTTCTTC.

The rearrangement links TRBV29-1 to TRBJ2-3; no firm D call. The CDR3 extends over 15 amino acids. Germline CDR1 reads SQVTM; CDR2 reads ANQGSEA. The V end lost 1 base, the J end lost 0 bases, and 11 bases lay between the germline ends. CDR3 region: CSVEVGSFSTDTQYF. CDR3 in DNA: TGCAGCGTTGAAGTGGGCAGTTTTAGCACAGATACGCAGTATTTT.

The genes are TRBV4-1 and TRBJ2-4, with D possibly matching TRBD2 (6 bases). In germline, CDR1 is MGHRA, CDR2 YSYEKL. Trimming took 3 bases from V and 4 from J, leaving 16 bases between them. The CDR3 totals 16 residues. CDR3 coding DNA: TGCGCCAGCAGCCACATCCTCCGGACTAAAAAAAACATTCAGTACTTC. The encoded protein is CASSHILRTKKNIQYF.

CDR3 sequence (DNA): TGTGCCAGCAGCGGCCAGGCCGCGAACACCGGGGAGCTGTTTTTT. This encodes CASSGQAANTGELFF. The chain recombines TRBV5-7 with TRBJ2-2; D gene ambiguous. TRBV5-7 is an ORF for which the function is uncertain. This CDR3 has 15 amino acids. Trimming stripped 4 bases from V and 0 bases from J, with 10 bases between.

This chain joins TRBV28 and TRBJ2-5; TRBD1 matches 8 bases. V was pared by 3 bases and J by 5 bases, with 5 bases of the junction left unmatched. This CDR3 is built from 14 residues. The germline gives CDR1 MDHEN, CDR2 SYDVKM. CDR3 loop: CASSLDRVSETQYF. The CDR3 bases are TGTGCCAGCAGTTTGGACAGGGTTTCTGAGACCCAGTACTTC.

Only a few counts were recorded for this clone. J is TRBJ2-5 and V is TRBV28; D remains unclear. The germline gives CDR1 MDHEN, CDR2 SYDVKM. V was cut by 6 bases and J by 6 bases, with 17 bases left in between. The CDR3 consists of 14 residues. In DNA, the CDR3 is TGTGCCAGCAGGCCGCCGGGCGGACGAAAGACCCAGTACTTC. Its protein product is CASRPPGGRKTQYF.

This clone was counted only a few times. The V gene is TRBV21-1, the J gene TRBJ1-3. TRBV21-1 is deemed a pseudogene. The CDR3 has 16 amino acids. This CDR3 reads CASIKNRATGGNTIYF. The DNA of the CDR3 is TGTGCCAGCATCAAGAACCGGGCCACGGGGGGAAACACCATATATTTT.

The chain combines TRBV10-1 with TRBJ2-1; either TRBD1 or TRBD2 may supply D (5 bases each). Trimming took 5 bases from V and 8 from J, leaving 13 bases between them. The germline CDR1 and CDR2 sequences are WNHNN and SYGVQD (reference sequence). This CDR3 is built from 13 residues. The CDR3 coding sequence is TGCGCCAGCAGTAGGACTGGGGGTGATGAGCAGTTCTTC. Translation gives CASSRTGGDEQFF.

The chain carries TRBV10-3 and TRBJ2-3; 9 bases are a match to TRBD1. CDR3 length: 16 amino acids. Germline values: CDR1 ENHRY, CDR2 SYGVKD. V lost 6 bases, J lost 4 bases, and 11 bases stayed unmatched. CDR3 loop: CAIRAGTGGGADTQYF. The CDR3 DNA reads TGTGCCATCAGAGCAGGAACAGGGGGCGGCGCAGATACGCAGTATTTT.

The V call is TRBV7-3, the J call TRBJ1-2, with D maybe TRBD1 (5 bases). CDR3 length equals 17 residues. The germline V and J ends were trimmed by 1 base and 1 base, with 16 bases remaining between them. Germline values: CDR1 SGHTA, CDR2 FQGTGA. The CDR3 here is CASSLMAPGVHNYGYTF. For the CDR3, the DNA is TGTGCCAGCAGCTTAATGGCCCCGGGGGTTCATAACTATGGCTACACCTTC.

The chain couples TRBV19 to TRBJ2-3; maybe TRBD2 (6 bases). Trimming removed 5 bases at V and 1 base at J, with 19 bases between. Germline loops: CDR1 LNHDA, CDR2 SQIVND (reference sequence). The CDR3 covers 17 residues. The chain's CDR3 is CASSAALIGGGTDTQYF. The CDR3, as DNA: TGTGCCAGTAGTGCAGCTTTGATTGGAGGGGGCACAGATACGCAGTATTTT.

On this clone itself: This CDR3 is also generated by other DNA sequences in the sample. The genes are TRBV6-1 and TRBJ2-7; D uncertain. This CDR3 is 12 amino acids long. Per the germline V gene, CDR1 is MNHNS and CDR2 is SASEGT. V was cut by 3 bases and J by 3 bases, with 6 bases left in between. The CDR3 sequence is CASSEPGYEQYF. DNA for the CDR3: TGTGCCAGCAGTGAGCCAGGCTACGAGCAGTACTTC.

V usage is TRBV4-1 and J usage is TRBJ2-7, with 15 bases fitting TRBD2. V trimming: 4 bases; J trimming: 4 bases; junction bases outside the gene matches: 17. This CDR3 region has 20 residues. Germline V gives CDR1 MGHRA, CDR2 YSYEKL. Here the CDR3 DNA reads TGCGCCAGCAGCCGGGGGTTGTTAGACAAGGGACTAGCGGGAGGTTACGAGCAGTACTTC. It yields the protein CASSRGLLDKGLAGGYEQYF.

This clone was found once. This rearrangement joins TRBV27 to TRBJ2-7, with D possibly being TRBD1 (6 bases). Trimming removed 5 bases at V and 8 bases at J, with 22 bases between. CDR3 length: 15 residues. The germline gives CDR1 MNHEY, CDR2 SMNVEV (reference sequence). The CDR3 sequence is CASSSPGEPYEKQYF. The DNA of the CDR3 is TGTGCCAGCAGTAGCCCAGGGGAACCCTACGAAAAGCAGTACTTC.

Here the CDR3 DNA reads TGTGCCACCAGCAGAGCCCCTTCCGGGACAGGGTCTCGAGCCTACGAGCAGTACTTC. Protein sequence: CATSRAPSGTGSRAYEQYF. V usage is TRBV15 and J usage is TRBJ2-7; 9 positions match TRBD1. Germline trimming cut 1 base from V and 2 bases from J; bases unmatched to any gene: 15. The CDR3 runs to 19 residues. Germline V CDR1 and CDR2: LNHNV, YYDKDF (reference sequence). Variable domain in full (rest from reference TRBV15 and TRBJ2-7): DAMVIQNPRYQVTQFGKPVTLSCSQTLNHNVMYWYQQKSSQAPKLLFHYYDKDFNNEADTPDNFQSRRPNTSFCFLDIRSPGLGDTAMYLCATSRAPSGTGSRAYEQYFGPGTRLTVT.

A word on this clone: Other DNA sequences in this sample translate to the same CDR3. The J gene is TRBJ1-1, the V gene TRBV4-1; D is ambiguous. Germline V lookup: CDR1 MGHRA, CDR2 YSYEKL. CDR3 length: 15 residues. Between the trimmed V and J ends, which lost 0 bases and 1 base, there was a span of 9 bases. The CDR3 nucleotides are TGCGCCAGCAGCCAAGACCCAAGGACGAACACTGAAGCTTTCTTT. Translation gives CASSQDPRTNTEAFF.

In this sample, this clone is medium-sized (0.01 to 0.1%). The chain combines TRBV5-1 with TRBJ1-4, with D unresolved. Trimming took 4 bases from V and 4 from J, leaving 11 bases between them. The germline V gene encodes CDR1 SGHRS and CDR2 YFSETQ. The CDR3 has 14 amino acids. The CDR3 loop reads CASSPRPVNEKLFF. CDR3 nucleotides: TGCGCCAGCAGCCCCCGACCGGTTAATGAAAAACTGTTTTTT.

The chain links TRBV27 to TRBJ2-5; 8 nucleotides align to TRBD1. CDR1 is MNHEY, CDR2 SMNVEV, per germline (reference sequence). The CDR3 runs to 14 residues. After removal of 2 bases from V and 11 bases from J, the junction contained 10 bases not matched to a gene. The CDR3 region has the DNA TGTGCCAGCAGTTTAACGCAGGGGGCAAGGTGGCAGTACTTC. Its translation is CASSLTQGARWQYF.

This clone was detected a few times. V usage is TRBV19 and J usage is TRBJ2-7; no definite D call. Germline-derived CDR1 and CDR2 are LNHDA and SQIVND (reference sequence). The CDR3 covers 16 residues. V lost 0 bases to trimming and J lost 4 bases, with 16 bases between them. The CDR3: CASSIEASAVGYEQYF. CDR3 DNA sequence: TGTGCCAGTAGTATAGAGGCGAGCGCCGTAGGATACGAGCAGTACTTC.

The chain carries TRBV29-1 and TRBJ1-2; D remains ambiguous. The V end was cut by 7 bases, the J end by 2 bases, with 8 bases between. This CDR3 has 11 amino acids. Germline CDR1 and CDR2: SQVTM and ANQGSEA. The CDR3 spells CSAAQNYGYTF. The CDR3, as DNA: TGCAGCGCCGCCCAAAACTATGGCTACACCTTC.

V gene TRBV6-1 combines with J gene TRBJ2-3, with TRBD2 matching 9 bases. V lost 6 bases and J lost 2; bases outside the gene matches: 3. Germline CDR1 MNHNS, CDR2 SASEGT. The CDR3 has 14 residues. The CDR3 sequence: CASSLAGNTDTQYF. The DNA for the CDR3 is TGTGCCAGCAGCCTAGCGGGGAACACAGATACGCAGTATTTT.

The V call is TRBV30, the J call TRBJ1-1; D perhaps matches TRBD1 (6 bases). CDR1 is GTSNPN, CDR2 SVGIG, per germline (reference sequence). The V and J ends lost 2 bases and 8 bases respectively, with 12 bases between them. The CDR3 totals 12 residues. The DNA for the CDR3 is TGTGCCTGGAGTTCTGGGGGCACCGAAGCTTTCTTT. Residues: CAWSSGGTEAFF.

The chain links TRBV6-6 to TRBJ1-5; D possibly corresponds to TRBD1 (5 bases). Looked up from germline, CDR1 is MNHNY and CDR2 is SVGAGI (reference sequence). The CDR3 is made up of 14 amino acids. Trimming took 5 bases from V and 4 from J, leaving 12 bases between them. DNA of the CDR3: TGTGCCAGCAGTGGGGGGTCGGGGAATCAGCCCCAGCATTTT. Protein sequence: CASSGGSGNQPQHF.